This note documents a single TCR beta chain sequence. Its antigen is still unknown. This sample is drawn from a study of T cell responses to AZD1222 COVID-19 vaccine. Germline loops: CDR1 SGHVS, CDR2 FQNEAQ. V was shortened by 1 base and J by 0 bases, with 7 bases between the two germline ends. The CDR3 has 15 amino acids. Findings and limits, study-wide: The reported proportion of spike-specific TCRs targeting unmutated variant regions was nearly half.

Method: immunoSEQ multiplex PCR; TCRdb's copy keeps in-frame clones and lacks some. The sample yields fewer than 120,000 clones, around 92% seen once. The source was peripheral blood, collected on day 0 of AZD1222 vaccination. The gene calls are TRBV7-8 and TRBJ1-5; the D gene is possibly TRBD1 (5 bases). The clonotype comes from an adult in good health. This CDR3 is CASSLGQNSNQPQHF. The CDR3 coding sequence is TGTGCCAGCAGCTTAGGACAGAATAGCAATCAGCCCCAGCATTTT.